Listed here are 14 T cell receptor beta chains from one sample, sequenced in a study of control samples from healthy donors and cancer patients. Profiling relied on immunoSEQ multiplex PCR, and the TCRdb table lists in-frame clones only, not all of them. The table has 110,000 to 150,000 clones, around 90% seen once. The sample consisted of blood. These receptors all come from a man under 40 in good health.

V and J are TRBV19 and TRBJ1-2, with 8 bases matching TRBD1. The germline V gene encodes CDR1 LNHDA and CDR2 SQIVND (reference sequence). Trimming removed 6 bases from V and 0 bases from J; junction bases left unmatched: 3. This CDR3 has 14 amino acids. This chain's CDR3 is CASRRTGTNYGYTF. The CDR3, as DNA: TGTGCCAGTAGAAGGACAGGGACTAACTATGGCTACACCTTC.

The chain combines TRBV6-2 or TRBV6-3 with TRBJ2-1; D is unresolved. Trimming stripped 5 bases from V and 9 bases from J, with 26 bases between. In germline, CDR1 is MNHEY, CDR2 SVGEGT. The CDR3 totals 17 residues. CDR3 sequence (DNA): TGTGCCAGCAGTAAATTAAGACCCGCTTCATTGGTATCTGAGCAGTTCTTC. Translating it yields CASSKLRPASLVSEQFF.

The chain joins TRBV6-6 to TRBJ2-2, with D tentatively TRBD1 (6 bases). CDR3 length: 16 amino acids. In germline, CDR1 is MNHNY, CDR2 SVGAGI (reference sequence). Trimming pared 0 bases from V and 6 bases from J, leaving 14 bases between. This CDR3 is CASSYSMGARAGELFF. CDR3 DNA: TGTGCCAGCAGTTACTCGATGGGGGCGCGGGCCGGGGAGCTGTTTTTT.

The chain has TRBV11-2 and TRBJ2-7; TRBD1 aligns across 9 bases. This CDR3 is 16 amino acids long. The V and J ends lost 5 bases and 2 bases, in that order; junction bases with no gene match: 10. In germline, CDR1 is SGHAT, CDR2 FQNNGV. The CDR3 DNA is TGTGCCAGCAGCCCCCTACGGGACAGGGCGGCCTACGAGCAGTACTTC. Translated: CASSPLRDRAAYEQYF.

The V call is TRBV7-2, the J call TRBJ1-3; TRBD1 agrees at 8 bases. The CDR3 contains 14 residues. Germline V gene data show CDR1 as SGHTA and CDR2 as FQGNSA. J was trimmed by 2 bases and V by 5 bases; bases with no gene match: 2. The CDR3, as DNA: TGTGCCAGCAGCCTGGACAGGGCTGGAAACACCATATATTTT. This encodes CASSLDRAGNTIYF.

The CDR3 loop is CARTRGYNEQFF. The CDR3 bases are TGTGCCAGAACCCGGGGATACAATGAGCAGTTCTTC. The chain employs TRBV7-5 and TRBJ2-1; the table calls TRBD2, which could not be checked here. TRBV7-5 is a known pseudogene. There are 12 residues in the CDR3.

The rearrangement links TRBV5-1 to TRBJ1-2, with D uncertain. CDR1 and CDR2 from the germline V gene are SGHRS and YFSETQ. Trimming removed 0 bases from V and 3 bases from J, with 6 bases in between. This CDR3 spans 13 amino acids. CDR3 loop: CASSLDRDYGYTF. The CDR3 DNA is TGCGCCAGCAGCTTGGACCGGGACTATGGCTACACCTTC.

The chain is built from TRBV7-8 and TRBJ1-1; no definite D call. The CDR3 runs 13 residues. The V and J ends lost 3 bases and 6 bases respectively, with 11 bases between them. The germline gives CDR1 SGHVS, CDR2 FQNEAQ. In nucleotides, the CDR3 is TGTGCCAGCAGCTTCGACCGGGTGCCTGAAGCTTTCTTT. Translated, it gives CASSFDRVPEAFF. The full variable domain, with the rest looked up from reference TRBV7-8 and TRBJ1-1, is GAGVSQSPRYKVAKRGQDVALRCDPISGHVSLFWYQQALGQGPEFLTYFQNEAQLDKSGLPSDRFFAERPEGSVSTLKIQRTQQEDSAVYLCASSFDRVPEAFFGQGTRLTVV.

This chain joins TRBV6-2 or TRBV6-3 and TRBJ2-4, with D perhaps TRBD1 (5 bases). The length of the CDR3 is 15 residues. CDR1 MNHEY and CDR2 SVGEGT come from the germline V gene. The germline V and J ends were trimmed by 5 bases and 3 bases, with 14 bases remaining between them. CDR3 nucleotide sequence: TGTGCCAGCAGTCCAGGGCGAGCCGACAAAAACATTCAGTACTTC. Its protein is CASSPGRADKNIQYF.

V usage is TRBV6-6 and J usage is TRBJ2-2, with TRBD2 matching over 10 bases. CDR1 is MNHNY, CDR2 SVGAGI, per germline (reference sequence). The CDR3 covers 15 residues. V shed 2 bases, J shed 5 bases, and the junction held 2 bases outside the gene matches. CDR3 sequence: CASSYSGRGTGELFF. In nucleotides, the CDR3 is TGTGCCAGCAGTTACAGCGGGAGGGGAACCGGGGAGCTGTTTTTT.

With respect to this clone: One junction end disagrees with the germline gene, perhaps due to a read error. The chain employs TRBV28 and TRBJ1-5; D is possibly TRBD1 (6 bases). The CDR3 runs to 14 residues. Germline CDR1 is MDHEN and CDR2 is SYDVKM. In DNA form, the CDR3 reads TGTGCCAGCAGCTTATCAGGGGAACATCAGCCCCAGCATTTT. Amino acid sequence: CASSLSGEHQPQHF.

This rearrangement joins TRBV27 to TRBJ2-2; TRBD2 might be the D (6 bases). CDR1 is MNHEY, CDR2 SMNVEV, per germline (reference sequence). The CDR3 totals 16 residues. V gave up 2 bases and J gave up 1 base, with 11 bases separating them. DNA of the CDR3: TGTGCCAGCAGTTTACAACTAGCAGGGAACACCGGGGAGCTGTTTTTT. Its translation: CASSLQLAGNTGELFF.

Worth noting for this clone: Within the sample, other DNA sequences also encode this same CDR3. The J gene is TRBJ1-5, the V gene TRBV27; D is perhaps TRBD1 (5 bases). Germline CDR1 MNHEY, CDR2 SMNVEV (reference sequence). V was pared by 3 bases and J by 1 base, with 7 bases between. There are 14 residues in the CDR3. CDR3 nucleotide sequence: TGTGCCAGCAGTTTCGGGGGAAGCAATCAGCCCCAGCATTTT. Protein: CASSFGGSNQPQHF.

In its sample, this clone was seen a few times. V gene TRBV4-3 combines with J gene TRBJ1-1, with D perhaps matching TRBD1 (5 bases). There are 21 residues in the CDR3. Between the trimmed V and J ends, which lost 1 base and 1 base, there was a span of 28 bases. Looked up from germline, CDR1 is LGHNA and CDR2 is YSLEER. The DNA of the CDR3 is TGCGCCAGCAGCCAAGCGAGGATTCGAACAGGCTTTCAGTCTACGAACACTGAAGCTTTCTTT. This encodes CASSQARIRTGFQSTNTEAFF.